This TCR beta chain was profiled in a study of T cell responses to AZD1222 COVID-19 vaccine. Study findings and constraints: The repertoires were collected only after the peak T cell response. Among those given AZD1222, only 5 to 7 were seropositive at baseline.

The repertoire was sequenced with immunoSEQ multiplex PCR; TCRdb's copy has only in-frame clones and lacks some. This repertoire shows about 150,000 clones, about nine tenths found once; its top ten account for over 13%. In the case of this clone: Its antigen is not known.

This specimen was peripheral blood, taken on day 0 of AZD1222 vaccination. The clonotype originates from an adult in good health.

The CDR3 DNA reads as TGTGCCACCAGTGCCACCGGGACAGGGGGCTTGGATGAGCAGTTCTTC. Translated: CATSATGTGGLDEQFF. The chain couples TRBV24-1 to TRBJ2-1; TRBD1 agrees at 12 bases. Losses at the gene ends were 5 bases for V and 8 bases for J; bases not matched to a gene: 9. The V gene's germline CDR1 is KGHDR and CDR2 SFDVKD. The CDR3 runs 16 residues.